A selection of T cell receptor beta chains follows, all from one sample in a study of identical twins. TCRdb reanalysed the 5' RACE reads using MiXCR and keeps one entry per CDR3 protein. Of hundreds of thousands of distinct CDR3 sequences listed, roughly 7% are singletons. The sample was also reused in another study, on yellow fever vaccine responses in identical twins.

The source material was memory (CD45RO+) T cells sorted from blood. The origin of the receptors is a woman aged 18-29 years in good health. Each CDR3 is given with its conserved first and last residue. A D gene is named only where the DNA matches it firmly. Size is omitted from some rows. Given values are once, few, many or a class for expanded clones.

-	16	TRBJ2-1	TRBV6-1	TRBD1	CASSDDDRGLTSEQFF	TGTGCCAGCAGTGACGACGACAGGGGGCTAACAAGTGAGCAGTTCTTC
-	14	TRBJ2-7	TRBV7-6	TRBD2	CASSLVAGGGEQYF	TGTGCCAGCAGCTTAGTAGCGGGAGGGGGCGAGCAGTACTTC
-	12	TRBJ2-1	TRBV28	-	CASSLLLNEQFF	TGTGCCAGCAGTTTACTATTAAATGAGCAGTTCTTC
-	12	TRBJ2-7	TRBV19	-	CASSQTSYEQYF	TGTGCCAGTAGCCAAACCTCCTACGAGCAGTACTTC
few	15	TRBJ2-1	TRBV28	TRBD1	CASSHPGTGENEQFF	TGTGCCAGCAGTCACCCCGGGACAGGGGAAAATGAGCAGTTCTTC
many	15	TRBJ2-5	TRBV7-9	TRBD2	CASARRGSVQETQYF	TGTGCCAGCGCTCGGCGGGGGTCGGTACAAGAGACCCAGTACTTC
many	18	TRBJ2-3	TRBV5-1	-	CASSPAAGWVSETDTQYF	TGCGCCAGCAGCCCCGCAGCAGGGTGGGTCTCGGAAACAGATACGCAGTATTTT
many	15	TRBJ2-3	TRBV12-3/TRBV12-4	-	CASSSVVRDTDTQYF	TGTGCCAGCAGTTCGGTGGTCAGGGACACAGATACGCAGTATTTT
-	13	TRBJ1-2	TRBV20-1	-	CSARESLAYGYTF	TGCAGTGCTAGGGAGTCGTTGGCCTATGGCTACACCTTC
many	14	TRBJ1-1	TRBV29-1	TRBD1	CSVTTGVVDTEAFF	TGCAGCGTAACGACAGGGGTGGTCGACACTGAAGCTTTCTTT
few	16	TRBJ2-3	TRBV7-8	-	CASSPRRTETTDTQYF	TGTGCCAGCAGCCCCCGCCGGACAGAAACCACAGATACGCAGTATTTT
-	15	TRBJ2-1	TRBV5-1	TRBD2	CASSLRASGDNEQFF	TGCGCCAGCAGCTTGCGGGCTAGCGGGGACAATGAGCAGTTCTTC
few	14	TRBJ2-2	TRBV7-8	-	CASSLREFAGELFF	TGTGCCAGCAGCTTAAGGGAGTTCGCCGGGGAGCTGTTTTTT
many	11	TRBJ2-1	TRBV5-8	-	CASRVGYEQFF	TGTGCCAGCAGAGTAGGGTACGAGCAGTTCTTC
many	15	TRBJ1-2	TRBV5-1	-	CASSLSGLGNYGYTF	TGCGCCAGCAGCCTGTCGGGGCTCGGGAACTATGGCTACACCTTC
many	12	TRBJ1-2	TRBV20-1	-	CSARESGNGYTF	TGCAGTGCTAGAGAGTCCGGAAATGGCTACACCTTC
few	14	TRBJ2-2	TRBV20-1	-	CSASPGLSTGELFF	TGCAGTGCTAGCCCGGGACTGAGCACCGGGGAGCTGTTTTTT
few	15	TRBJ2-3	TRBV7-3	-	CASSLKAASTDTQYF	TGTGCCAGCAGCTTAAAGGCGGCTAGCACAGATACGCAGTATTTT
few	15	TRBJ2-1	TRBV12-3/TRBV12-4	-	CATRRRKQGHNEQFF	TGTGCCACGCGCCGGCGTAAACAGGGACACAATGAGCAGTTCTTC
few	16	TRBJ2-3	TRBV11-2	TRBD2	CASSLGLAGFTDTQYF	TGTGCCAGCAGCTTAGGACTAGCGGGGTTCACAGATACGCAGTATTTT
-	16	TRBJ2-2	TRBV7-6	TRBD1	CASSLSETGGTGELFF	TGTGCCAGCAGCTTGTCCGAGACAGGGGGGACCGGGGAGCTGTTTTTT
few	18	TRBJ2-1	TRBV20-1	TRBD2	CSAPRTGTSASSYNEQFF	TGCAGTGCTCCCCGTACCGGGACTAGCGCTAGCTCCTACAATGAGCAGTTCTTC
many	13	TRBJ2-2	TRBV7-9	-	CASSLRGTGELFF	TGTGCCAGCAGCTTGCGAGGCACCGGGGAGCTGTTTTTT
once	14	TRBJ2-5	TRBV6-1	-	CASSTLSGVKTQYF	TGTGCCAGCAGTACGCTTTCCGGGGTCAAGACCCAGTACTTC
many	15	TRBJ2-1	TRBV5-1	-	CASSLETNSYNEQFF	TGCGCCAGCAGCTTGGAGACTAACTCCTACAATGAGCAGTTCTTC
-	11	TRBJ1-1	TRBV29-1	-	CSVEVPGEAFF	TGCAGCGTTGAAGTCCCAGGGGAAGCTTTCTTT
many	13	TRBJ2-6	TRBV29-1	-	CSTSADRANVLTF	TGCAGCACCTCGGCGGATCGGGCCAACGTCCTGACTTTC
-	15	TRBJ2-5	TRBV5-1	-	CASSPLTPIRETQYF	TGCGCCAGCAGCCCGTTGACTCCGATCCGGGAGACCCAGTACTTC
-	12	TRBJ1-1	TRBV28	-	CASSPQITEAFF	TGTGCCAGCAGCCCACAAATCACTGAAGCTTTCTTT
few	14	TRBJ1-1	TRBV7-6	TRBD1	CASSLGTGHTEAFF	TGTGCCAGCAGCCTGGGGACAGGTCACACTGAAGCTTTCTTT
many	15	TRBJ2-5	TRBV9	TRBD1	CASSGATSDRGPQYF	TGTGCCAGCAGCGGGGCGACTAGCGACAGGGGGCCCCAGTACTTC
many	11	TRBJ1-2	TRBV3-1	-	CASSRGLGYTF	TGTGCCAGCAGCCGGGGTCTTGGCTACACCTTC
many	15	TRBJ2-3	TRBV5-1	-	CASSSTGTSTDTQYF	TGCGCCAGCAGCTCTACAGGGACTAGCACAGATACGCAGTATTTT
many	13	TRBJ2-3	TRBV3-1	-	CASSQADPDTQYF	TGTGCCAGCAGCCAAGCTGACCCAGATACGCAGTATTTT
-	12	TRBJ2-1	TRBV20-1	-	CSARIPPREQFF	TGCAGTGCTAGAATTCCCCCCCGAGAGCAGTTCTTC
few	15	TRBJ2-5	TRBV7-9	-	CASSPGTRYQETQYF	TGTGCCAGCAGCCCCGGGACACGGTACCAAGAGACCCAGTACTTC
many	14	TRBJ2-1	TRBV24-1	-	CATSGPGDHNEQFF	TGTGCCACCAGTGGACCAGGGGATCACAATGAGCAGTTCTTC
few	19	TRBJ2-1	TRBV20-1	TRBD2	CSAPRRTGTSGSSYNEQFF	TGCAGTGCTCCGCGACGTACCGGGACTAGCGGGAGCTCCTACAATGAGCAGTTCTTC
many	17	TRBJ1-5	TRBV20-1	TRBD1	CSAIDRAPSYSNQPQHF	TGCAGTGCTATAGACAGGGCGCCGAGCTATAGCAATCAGCCCCAGCATTTT
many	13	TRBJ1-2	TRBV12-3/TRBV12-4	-	CASRLPAGHGYTF	TGTGCCAGCAGGCTACCGGCAGGGCATGGCTACACCTTC
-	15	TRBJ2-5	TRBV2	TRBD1	CASSGQGALQETQYF	TGTGCCAGCAGCGGACAGGGGGCTCTCCAAGAGACCCAGTACTTC
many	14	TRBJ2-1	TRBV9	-	CASRNSGEYNEQFF	TGTGCCAGCAGGAATAGCGGAGAATACAATGAGCAGTTCTTC
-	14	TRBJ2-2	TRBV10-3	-	CATQGTVNTGELFF	TGTGCCACACAAGGGACGGTGAACACCGGGGAGCTGTTTTTT
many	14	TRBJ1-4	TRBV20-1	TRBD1	CSARGDRENEKLFF	TGCAGTGCCCGCGGGGACAGGGAAAATGAAAAACTGTTTTTT
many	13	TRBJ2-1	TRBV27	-	CASSRSAYNEQFF	TGTGCCAGCAGTCGGAGTGCCTACAATGAGCAGTTCTTC
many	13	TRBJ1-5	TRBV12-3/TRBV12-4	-	CASTETGYGAQHF	TGTGCCAGCACCGAGACAGGTTATGGGGCCCAGCATTTT
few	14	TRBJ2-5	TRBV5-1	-	CASSLLAGMETQYF	TGCGCCAGCAGCCTCCTGGCGGGGATGGAGACCCAGTACTTC
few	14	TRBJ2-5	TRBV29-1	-	CSVGGGGAGETQYF	TGCAGCGTTGGTGGTGGGGGGGCCGGGGAGACCCAGTACTTC
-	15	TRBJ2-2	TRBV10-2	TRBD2	CASSDFGGGPLELFF	TGCGCCAGCAGTGATTTCGGGGGGGGCCCCTTGGAGCTGTTTTTT
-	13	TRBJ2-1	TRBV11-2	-	CASSVQPEGEQFF	TGTGCCAGCAGCGTACAGCCCGAGGGGGAGCAGTTCTTC
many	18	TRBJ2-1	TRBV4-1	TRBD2	CASSQVPRTSGIYNEQFF	TGCGCCAGCAGCCAAGTACCCAGGACTAGCGGGATCTACAATGAGCAGTTCTTC
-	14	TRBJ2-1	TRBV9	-	CASSVAPTGHEQFF	TGTGCCAGCAGCGTAGCACCCACAGGGCATGAGCAGTTCTTC
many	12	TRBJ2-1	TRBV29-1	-	CSVEDRGAGQFF	TGCAGCGTTGAAGATCGGGGGGCAGGGCAGTTCTTC